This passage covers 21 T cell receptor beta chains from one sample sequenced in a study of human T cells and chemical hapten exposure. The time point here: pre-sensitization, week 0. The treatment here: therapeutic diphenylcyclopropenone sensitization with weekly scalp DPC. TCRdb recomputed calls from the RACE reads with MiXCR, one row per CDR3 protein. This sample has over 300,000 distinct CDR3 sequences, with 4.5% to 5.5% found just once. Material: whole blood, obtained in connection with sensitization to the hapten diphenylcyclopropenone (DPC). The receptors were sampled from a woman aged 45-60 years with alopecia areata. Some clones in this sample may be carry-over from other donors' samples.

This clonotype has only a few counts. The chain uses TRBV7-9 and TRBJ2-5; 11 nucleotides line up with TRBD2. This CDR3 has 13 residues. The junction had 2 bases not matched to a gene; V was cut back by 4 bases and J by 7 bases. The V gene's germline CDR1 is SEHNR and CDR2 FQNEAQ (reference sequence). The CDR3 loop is CASSSGLAGTQYF. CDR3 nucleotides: TGTGCCAGCAGCTCCGGACTAGCGGGGACCCAGTACTTC.

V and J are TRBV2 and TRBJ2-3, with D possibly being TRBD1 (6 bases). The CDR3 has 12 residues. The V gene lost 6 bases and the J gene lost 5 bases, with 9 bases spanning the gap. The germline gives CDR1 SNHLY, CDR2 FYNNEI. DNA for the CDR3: TGTGCCAGCAGCACAGGGATAGATACGCAGTATTTT. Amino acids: CASSTGIDTQYF.

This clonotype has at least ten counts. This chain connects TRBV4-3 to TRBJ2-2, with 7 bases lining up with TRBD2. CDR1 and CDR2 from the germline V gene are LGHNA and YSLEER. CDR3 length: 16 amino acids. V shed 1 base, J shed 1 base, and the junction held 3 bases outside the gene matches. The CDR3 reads CASSQAAGLNTGELFF. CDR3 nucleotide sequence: TGCGCCAGCAGCCAAGCAGCGGGACTGAACACCGGGGAGCTGTTTTTT.

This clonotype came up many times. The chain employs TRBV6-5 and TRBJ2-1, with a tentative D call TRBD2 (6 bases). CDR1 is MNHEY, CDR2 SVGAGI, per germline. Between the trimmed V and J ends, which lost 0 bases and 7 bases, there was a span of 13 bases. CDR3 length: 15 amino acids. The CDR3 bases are TGTGCCAGCAGTTACTCCGCGGGGTCTATGAATGAGCAGTTCTTC. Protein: CASSYSAGSMNEQFF.

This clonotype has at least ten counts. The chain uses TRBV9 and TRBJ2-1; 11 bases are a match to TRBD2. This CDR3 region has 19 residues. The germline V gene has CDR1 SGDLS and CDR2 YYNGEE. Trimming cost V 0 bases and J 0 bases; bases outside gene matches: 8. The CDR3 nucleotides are TGTGCCAGCAGCGTAGGACTAGCGGGGCCGGGGAGCTCCTACAATGAGCAGTTCTTC. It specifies CASSVGLAGPGSSYNEQFF.

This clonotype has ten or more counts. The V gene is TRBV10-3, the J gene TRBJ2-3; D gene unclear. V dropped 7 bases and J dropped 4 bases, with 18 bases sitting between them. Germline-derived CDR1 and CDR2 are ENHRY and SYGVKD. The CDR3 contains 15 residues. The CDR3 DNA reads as TGTGCCATCACGGAGACCACAAAGGCGGCAGATACGCAGTATTTT. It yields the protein CAITETTKAADTQYF.

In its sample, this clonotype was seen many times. CDR3 protein: CASSSTSGNTIYF. As DNA, the CDR3 is TGTGCCAGCAGTTCGACCTCTGGAAACACCATATATTTT. This chain connects TRBV12-3 or TRBV12-4 to TRBJ1-3; D is unresolved. V gave up 4 bases and J gave up 0 bases, with 4 bases separating them. CDR3 size: 13 residues.

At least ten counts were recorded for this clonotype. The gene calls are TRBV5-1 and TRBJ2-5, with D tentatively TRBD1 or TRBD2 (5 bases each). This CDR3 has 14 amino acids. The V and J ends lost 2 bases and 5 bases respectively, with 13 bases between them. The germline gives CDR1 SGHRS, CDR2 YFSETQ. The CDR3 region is CASSFRGVGETQYF. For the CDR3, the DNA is TGCGCCAGCAGCTTCAGAGGGGTCGGGGAGACCCAGTACTTC.

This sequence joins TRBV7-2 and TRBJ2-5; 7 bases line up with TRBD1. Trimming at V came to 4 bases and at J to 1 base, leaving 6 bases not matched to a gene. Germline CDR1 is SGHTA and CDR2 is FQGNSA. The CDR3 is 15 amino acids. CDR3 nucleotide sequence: TGTGCCAGCAGCTCCTTTGGACAGGTCCAAGAGACCCAGTACTTC. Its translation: CASSSFGQVQETQYF.

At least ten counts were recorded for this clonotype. The CDR3 DNA follows: TGTGCCACCAGCAGTTCCAGGGGGGGCCCCTACAATGAGCAGTTCTTC. Protein sequence: CATSSSRGGPYNEQFF. This chain joins TRBV15 and TRBJ2-1; D is possibly TRBD1 or TRBD2 (7 bases each). Trimming removed 3 bases at V and 2 bases at J, with 14 bases between. From germline, CDR1 is LNHNV and CDR2 YYDKDF (reference sequence). The CDR3 is 16 amino acids.

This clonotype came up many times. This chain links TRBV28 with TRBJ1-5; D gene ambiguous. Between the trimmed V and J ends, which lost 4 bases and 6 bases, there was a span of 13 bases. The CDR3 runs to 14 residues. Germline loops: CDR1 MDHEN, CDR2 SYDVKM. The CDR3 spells CASSSGQGLQPQHF. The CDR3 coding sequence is TGTGCCAGCAGTTCCGGGCAAGGGCTTCAGCCCCAGCATTTT.

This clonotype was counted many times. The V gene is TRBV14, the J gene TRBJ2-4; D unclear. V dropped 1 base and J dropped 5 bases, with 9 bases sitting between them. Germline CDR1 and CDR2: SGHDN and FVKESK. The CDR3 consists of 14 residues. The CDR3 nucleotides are TGTGCCAGCAGCCAAGTCAACGTAGAAAACATTCAGTACTTC. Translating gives CASSQVNVENIQYF.

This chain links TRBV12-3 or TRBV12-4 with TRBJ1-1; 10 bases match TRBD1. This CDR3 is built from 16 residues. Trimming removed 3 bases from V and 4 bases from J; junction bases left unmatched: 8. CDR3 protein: CASSFGPGQGPTEAFF. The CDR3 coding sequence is TGTGCCAGCAGTTTCGGTCCGGGACAGGGGCCCACTGAAGCTTTCTTT.

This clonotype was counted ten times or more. The CDR3 sequence is CASSEYSQGSSYNSPLHF. CDR3 in DNA: TGTGCCAGCAGTGAATATAGTCAAGGCAGCTCCTATAATTCACCCCTCCACTTT. The chain has TRBV25-1 and TRBJ1-6; D ambiguous. CDR1 and CDR2 from the germline V gene are MGHDK and SYGVNS. V was trimmed by 0 bases and J by 0 bases, leaving 12 bases between them. This CDR3 region has 18 residues. Together with reference TRBV25-1 and TRBJ1-6, the CDR3 gives the full variable domain: EADIYQTPRYLVIGTGKKITLECSQTMGHDKMYWYQQDPGMELHLIHYSYGVNSTEKGDLSSESTVSRIRTEHFPLTLESARPSHTSQYLCASSEYSQGSSYNSPLHFGNGTRLTVT.

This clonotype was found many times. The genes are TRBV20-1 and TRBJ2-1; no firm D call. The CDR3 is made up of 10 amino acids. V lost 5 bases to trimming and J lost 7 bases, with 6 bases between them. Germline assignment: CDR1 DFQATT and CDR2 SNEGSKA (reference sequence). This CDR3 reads CSAPGNEQFF. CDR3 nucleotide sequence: TGCAGTGCTCCAGGTAATGAGCAGTTCTTC.

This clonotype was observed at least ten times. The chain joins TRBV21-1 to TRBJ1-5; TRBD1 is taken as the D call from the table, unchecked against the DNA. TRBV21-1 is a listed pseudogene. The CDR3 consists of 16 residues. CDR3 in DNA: TGTGCCAGCAGCATGGCACAGGGTCGTGGCAATCAGCCCCAGCATTTT. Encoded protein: CASSMAQGRGNQPQHF.

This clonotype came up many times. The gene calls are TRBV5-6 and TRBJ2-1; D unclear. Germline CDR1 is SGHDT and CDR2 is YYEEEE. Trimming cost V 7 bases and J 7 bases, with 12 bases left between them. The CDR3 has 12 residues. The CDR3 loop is CASHRVGNEQFF. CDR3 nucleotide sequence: TGTGCCAGCCACAGAGTCGGGAATGAGCAGTTCTTC.

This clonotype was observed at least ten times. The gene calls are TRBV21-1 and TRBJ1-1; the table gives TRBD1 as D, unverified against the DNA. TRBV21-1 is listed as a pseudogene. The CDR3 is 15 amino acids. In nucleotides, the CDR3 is TGTGCCAGCAGTTGCGATGGGGGGACGGACACTGAAGCTTTCTTT. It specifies CASSCDGGTDTEAFF.

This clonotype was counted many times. The CDR3, as DNA: TGTGCCAGCAGCCCGTGGCAGGCTACGGATACGCAGTATTTT. This gives the protein CASSPWQATDTQYF. This chain uses TRBV12-3 or TRBV12-4 with TRBJ2-3, with unresolved D. There are 14 residues in the CDR3. V was shortened by 6 bases and J by 6 bases, with 16 bases between the two germline ends.

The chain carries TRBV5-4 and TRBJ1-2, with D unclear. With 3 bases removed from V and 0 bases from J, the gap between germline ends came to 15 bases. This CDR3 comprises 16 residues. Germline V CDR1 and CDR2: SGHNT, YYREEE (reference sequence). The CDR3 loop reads CASSSGGGYANYGYTF. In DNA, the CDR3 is TGTGCCAGCAGCTCGGGAGGCGGCTATGCTAACTATGGCTACACCTTC.

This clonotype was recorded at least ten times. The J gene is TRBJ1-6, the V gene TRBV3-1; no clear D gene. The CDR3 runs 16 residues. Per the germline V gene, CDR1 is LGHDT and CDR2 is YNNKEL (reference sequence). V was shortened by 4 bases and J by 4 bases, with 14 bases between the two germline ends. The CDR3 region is CASSPLGRAYNSPLHF. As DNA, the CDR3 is TGTGCCAGCAGCCCCCTGGGCCGCGCTTATAATTCACCCCTCCACTTT.